The 22 T cell receptor beta chains below all came from one sample that was sequenced in a study of blood T cell repertoires in COVID-19. Profiled with immunoSEQ multiplex PCR; TCRdb holds only in-frame clones, not every one. The sample contains some 30,000 clones, roughly 89% of which appear only once. The sequenced sample was peripheral blood. The receptors originated from a human donor with acute or convalescent COVID-19. The donor label of this sample is uncertain.

The chain is built from TRBV5-1 and TRBJ2-1, with 11 positions matching TRBD1. Germline CDR1 and CDR2: SGHRS and YFSETQ. The CDR3 length is 14 residues. Unmatched junction bases numbered 3, after V lost 4 bases and J lost 6 bases. The CDR3 spells CASSIGQGANEQFF. The CDR3 DNA reads TGCGCCAGCAGCATAGGACAGGGGGCCAATGAGCAGTTCTTC.

The gene calls are TRBV9 and TRBJ2-7, with D possibly TRBD2 on 6 matching bases. The V end was cut by 3 bases, the J end by 3 bases, with 13 bases between. Germline CDR1 is SGDLS and CDR2 is YYNGEE. This CDR3 is built from 14 residues. CDR3: CASSARLDHYEQYF. The CDR3, as DNA: TGTGCCAGCAGCGCCCGACTAGATCACTACGAGCAGTACTTC. The variable domain in full, completed from reference TRBV9 and TRBJ2-7, reads DSGVTQTPKHLITATGQRVTLRCSPRSGDLSVYWYQQSLDQGLQFLIQYYNGEERAKGNILERFSAQQFPDLHSELNLSSLELGDSALYFCASSARLDHYEQYFGPGTRLTVT.

The chain is built from TRBV7-3 and TRBJ2-2; 14 bases agree with TRBD2. Germline V gene lookup returns CDR1 SGHTA and CDR2 FQGTGA. This CDR3 contains 17 residues. V lost 5 bases to trimming and J lost 4 bases; unmatched junction nucleotides: 6. In nucleotides, the CDR3 is TGTGCCAGCAGCCCTAGGACTAGCGGGAGGAGCACCGGGGAGCTGTTTTTT. It translates to CASSPRTSGRSTGELFF.

The V and J genes are TRBV19 and TRBJ1-5; D is ambiguous. The CDR3 has 15 residues. V was pared by 6 bases and J by 0 bases, with 12 bases between. Looked up from germline, CDR1 is LNHDA and CDR2 is SQIVND (reference sequence). CDR3 region: CASRTLGDSNQPQHF. Here the CDR3 DNA reads TGTGCCAGTAGGACATTGGGAGATAGCAATCAGCCCCAGCATTTT.

As for this clone: Its ends do not fully match the called genes, so a read error is possible. The gene calls are TRBV3-1 (or the pseudogene TRBV3-2) and TRBJ1-1, with 8 bases fitting TRBD1. CDR3 length equals 13 residues. Germline V gene sequence: CDR1 LGHDT, CDR2 YNNKEL (reference sequence). CDR3 in amino acids: CASRQGTGYEAFF. CDR3 nucleotides: TGTGCCAGCAGGCAAGGGACAGGTTATGAAGCTTTCTTT.

The gene calls are TRBV3-1 (or the pseudogene TRBV3-2) and TRBJ2-2; D is perhaps TRBD2 (6 bases). Deletions cut 6 bases from V and 0 bases from J, with 14 bases between. This CDR3 has 16 residues. CDR1 and CDR2 from the germline V gene are LGHDT and YNNKEL (reference sequence). In DNA form, the CDR3 reads TGTGCCAGCAGTTCAGGGAGGACCGCGAACACCGGGGAGCTGTTTTTT. Amino acids: CASSSGRTANTGELFF.

The rearrangement joins TRBV28 to TRBJ2-2; 7 bases are shared with TRBD1. CDR3 size: 15 residues. After removal of 6 bases from V and 2 bases from J, the junction contained 6 bases not matched to a gene. Germline CDR1 MDHEN, CDR2 SYDVKM. This CDR3 reads CASRAGTDNTGELFF. The CDR3 DNA reads TGTGCCAGCAGAGCCGGGACAGATAACACCGGGGAGCTGTTTTTT.

This clone was recorded once. The chain has TRBV4-1 and TRBJ2-7; a weak D match, TRBD1 (6 bases). CDR3 length: 14 residues. CDR1 is MGHRA and CDR2 is YSYEKL in the germline V gene. CDR3 coding DNA: TGCGCCAGCAGCCAAGATCAAAAGCAAAACCCCAGGGGCGTC. This translates into CASSQDQKQNPRGV.

The rearrangement uses TRBV5-4 and TRBJ2-1, with 13 bases lining up with TRBD2. V dropped 4 bases and J dropped 8; count of bases not matched to a gene: 9. The CDR3 runs to 16 residues. CDR1 and CDR2 (germline): SGHNT, YYREEE (reference sequence). CDR3 nucleotides: TGTGCCAGCAGCGGTACCGGGACTAGCGGGATGTATGAGCAGTTCTTC. Residues: CASSGTGTSGMYEQFF.

The chain has TRBV5-1 and TRBJ2-7, with 9 bases aligning to TRBD1. There are 13 residues in the CDR3. V lost 3 bases, J lost 2 bases, and 0 bases stayed unmatched. Germline loops: CDR1 SGHRS, CDR2 YFSETQ. The CDR3 sequence is CASSWDRAYEQYF. The CDR3 DNA reads as TGCGCCAGCAGCTGGGACAGGGCCTACGAGCAGTACTTC.

The J gene is TRBJ2-2, the V gene TRBV24-1; 8 bases agree with TRBD1. The germline V gene encodes CDR1 KGHDR and CDR2 SFDVKD. Losses at the gene ends were 3 bases for V and 2 bases for J; bases not matched to a gene: 7. The CDR3 length is 17 residues. This CDR3 is CATSDPSGGLNTGELFF. For the CDR3, the DNA is TGTGCCACCAGTGATCCCTCAGGGGGCCTTAACACCGGGGAGCTGTTTTTT.

The chain uses TRBV7-2 and TRBJ2-3; D is uncertain. V lost 5 bases, J lost 1 base, and 19 bases lay in between. There are 17 residues in the CDR3. Germline CDR1 is SGHTA and CDR2 is FQGNSA. The CDR3 spells CASSRGAQNRGTDTQYF. The CDR3 nucleotides are TGTGCCAGCAGCCGTGGAGCGCAGAACCGGGGCACAGATACGCAGTATTTT.

The genes are TRBV5-1 and TRBJ1-4, with 7 bases that match TRBD1. Germline lookup yields CDR1 SGHRS and CDR2 YFSETQ. This CDR3 spans 17 amino acids. The trim removed 0 bases at V and 7 bases at J, leaving 12 bases unmatched. CDR3 in amino acids: CASSLDAGGALGEKLFF. In nucleotides, the CDR3 is TGCGCCAGCAGCTTGGACGCAGGGGGAGCCCTTGGTGAAAAACTGTTTTTT.

CDR3 nucleotide sequence: TGTGCCAGCAGGAGGGACGGGGGATTGAATCAGCCCCAGCATTTT. Translating it yields CASRRDGGLNQPQHF. The chain links TRBV2 to TRBJ1-5, with D perhaps matching TRBD1 (5 bases). Germline CDR1 reads SNHLY; CDR2 reads FYNNEI. CDR3 length: 15 amino acids. Trimming cost V 6 bases and J 4 bases, with 16 bases left between them. The complete variable domain, with remaining parts taken from reference TRBV2 and TRBJ1-5, reads EPEVTQTPSHQVTQMGQEVILRCVPISNHLYFYWYRQILGQKVEFLVSFYNNEISEKSEIFDDQFSVERPDGSNFTLKIRSTKLEDSAMYFCASRRDGGLNQPQHFGDGTRLSIL.

The rearrangement links TRBV30 to TRBJ2-7; 10 nucleotides align to TRBD1. V shed 3 bases, J shed 9 bases, and the junction held 11 bases outside the gene matches. The CDR3 runs to 14 residues. Germline V gene lookup returns CDR1 GTSNPN and CDR2 SVGIG (reference sequence). CDR3 in DNA: TGTGCCTGGAGAAGGGGACAGGGGAAACACGGGCAGTACTTC. It codes for CAWRRGQGKHGQYF.

The rearrangement links TRBV5-8 to TRBJ1-4; TRBD1 matches 9 bases. Losses at the gene ends were 4 bases for V and 7 bases for J; bases not matched to a gene: 8. The CDR3 is 15 amino acids. Per the germline V gene, CDR1 is SGHTS and CDR2 is YDEGEE. The CDR3: CASSPLGQGGEKLFF. The DNA of the CDR3 is TGTGCCAGCAGCCCCTTGGGACAGGGAGGTGAAAAACTGTTTTTT.

This clone was found a few times. DNA for the CDR3: TGTGCCAGCAGCCCGACTAGTTCAGATACGCAGTATTTT. It translates to CASSPTSSDTQYF. The chain couples TRBV7-3 to TRBJ2-3; TRBD2 is a possible D gene (6 bases). The germline V and J ends were trimmed by 5 bases and 4 bases, with 10 bases remaining between them. The CDR3 totals 13 residues. Germline loops: CDR1 SGHTA, CDR2 FQGTGA.

The chain has TRBV6-1 and TRBJ1-5; D is undetermined. Between the trimmed V and J ends, which lost 3 bases and 2 bases, there was a span of 5 bases. The CDR3 runs to 13 residues. Germline values: CDR1 MNHNS, CDR2 SASEGT. CDR3 nucleotide sequence: TGTGCCAGCAGTGATGGAGGCAATCAGCCCCAGCATTTT. Residues: CASSDGGNQPQHF.

V usage is TRBV5-1 and J usage is TRBJ2-6; TRBD1 agrees at 12 bases. The CDR3 loop spans 19 amino acids. After removal of 0 bases from V and 3 bases from J, the junction contained 7 bases not matched to a gene. Germline V gene data show CDR1 as SGHRS and CDR2 as YFSETQ. CDR3 coding DNA: TGCGCCAGCAGCTTGGCCCCGGGACAGGGGGCAGGTGGGGCCAACGTCCTGACTTTC. As protein: CASSLAPGQGAGGANVLTF. The whole variable domain, remainder taken from reference TRBV5-1 and TRBJ2-6, is KAGVTQTPRYLIKTRGQQVTLSCSPISGHRSVSWYQQTPGQGLQFLFEYFSETQRNKGNFPGRFSGRQFSNSRSEMNVSTLELGDSALYLCASSLAPGQGAGGANVLTFGAGSRLTVL.

V usage is TRBV7-9 and J usage is TRBJ2-6, with D possibly matching TRBD2 (6 bases). CDR3 size: 16 residues. Germline V gene lookup returns CDR1 SEHNR and CDR2 FQNEAQ (reference sequence). Trimming left V 4 bases short and J 4 bases short, with 14 bases between. CDR3 nucleotides: TGTGCCAGCAGCTATCAAGGAGGGACCGGGGCCAACGTCCTGACTTTC. Its protein product is CASSYQGGTGANVLTF.

The J gene is TRBJ2-7, the V gene TRBV4-3; 8 positions match TRBD1. The CDR3 is 16 amino acids. CDR1 LGHNA and CDR2 YSLEER come from the germline V gene. Trimming at V came to 3 bases and at J to 0 bases, leaving 7 bases not matched to a gene. CDR3 sequence (DNA): TGCGCCAGCAGCCACCCGGACAGGGATTTCTCCTACGAGCAGTACTTC. Translating gives CASSHPDRDFSYEQYF.

The chain employs TRBV18 and TRBJ1-2; D may be TRBD1 (5 bases). The CDR3 is 14 residues long. V lost 3 bases to trimming and J lost 2 bases, with 10 bases between them. From germline, CDR1 is KGHSH and CDR2 LQKENI. Written as DNA, the CDR3 is TGTGCCAGCTCACCCAGGGAGGCGAACTATGGCTACACCTTC. This translates into CASSPREANYGYTF.